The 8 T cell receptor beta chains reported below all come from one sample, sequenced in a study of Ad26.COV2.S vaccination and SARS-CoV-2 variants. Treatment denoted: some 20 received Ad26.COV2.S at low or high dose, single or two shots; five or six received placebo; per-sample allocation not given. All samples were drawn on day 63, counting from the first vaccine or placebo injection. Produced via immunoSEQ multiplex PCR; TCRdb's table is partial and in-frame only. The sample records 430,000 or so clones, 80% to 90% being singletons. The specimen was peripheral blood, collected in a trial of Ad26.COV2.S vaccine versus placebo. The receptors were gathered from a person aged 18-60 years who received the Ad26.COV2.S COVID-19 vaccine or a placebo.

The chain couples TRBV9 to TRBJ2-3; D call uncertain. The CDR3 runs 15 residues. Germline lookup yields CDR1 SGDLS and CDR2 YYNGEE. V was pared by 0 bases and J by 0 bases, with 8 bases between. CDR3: CASSVAVDSTDTQYF. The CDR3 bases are TGTGCCAGCAGCGTAGCGGTTGATAGCACAGATACGCAGTATTTT.

The CDR3 region is CASSPRQGPLAGYTF. The CDR3 DNA follows: TGTGCCAGCAGCCCGCGACAGGGGCCCCTTGCTGGCTACACCTTC. The rearrangement joins TRBV7-2 to TRBJ1-2, with 8 bases matching TRBD1. With 5 bases clipped from V and 7 bases from J, the junction kept 12 bases outside the gene matches. This CDR3 region has 15 residues. In germline, CDR1 is SGHTA, CDR2 FQGNSA.

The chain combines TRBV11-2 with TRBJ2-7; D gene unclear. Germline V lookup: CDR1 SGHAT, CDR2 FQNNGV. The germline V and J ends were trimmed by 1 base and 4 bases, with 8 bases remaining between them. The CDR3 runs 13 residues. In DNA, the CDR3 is TGTGCCAGCAGCTTAGTAGCCCATTACGAGCAGTACGTC. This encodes CASSLVAHYEQYV.

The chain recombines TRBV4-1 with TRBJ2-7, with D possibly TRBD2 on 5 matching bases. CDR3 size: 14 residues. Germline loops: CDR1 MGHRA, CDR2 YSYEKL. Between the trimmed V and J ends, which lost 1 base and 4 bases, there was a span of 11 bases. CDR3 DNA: TGCGCCAGCAGCCAAGTACCGGGGATATACGAGCAGTACGTC. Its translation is CASSQVPGIYEQYV.

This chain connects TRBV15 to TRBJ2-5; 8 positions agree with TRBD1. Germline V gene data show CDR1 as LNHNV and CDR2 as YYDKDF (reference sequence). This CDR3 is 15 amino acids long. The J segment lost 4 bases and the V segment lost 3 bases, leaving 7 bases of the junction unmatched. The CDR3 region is CATSSQTGAGETQYF. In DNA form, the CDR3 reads TGTGCCACCAGCAGTCAGACAGGGGCGGGAGAGACCCAGTACTTC. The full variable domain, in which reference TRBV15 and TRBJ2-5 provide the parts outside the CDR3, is DAMVIQNPRYQVTQFGKPVTLSCSQTLNHNVMYWYQQKSSQAPKLLFHYYDKDFNNEADTPDNFQSRRPNTSFCFLDIRSPGLGDTAMYLCATSSQTGAGETQYFGPGTRLLVL.

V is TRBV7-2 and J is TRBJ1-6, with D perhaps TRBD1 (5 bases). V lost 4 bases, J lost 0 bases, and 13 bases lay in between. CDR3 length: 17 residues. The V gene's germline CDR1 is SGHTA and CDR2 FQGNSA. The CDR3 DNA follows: TGTGCCAGCAGCTCGGGACCGCCGAGCTCCTATAATTCACCCCTCCACTTT. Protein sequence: CASSSGPPSSYNSPLHF.

Here the CDR3 reads CASSFGDSYEQYF. The CDR3 DNA follows: TGTGCCAGCAGCTTTGGGGATTCCTACGAGCAGTACTTC. The chain uses TRBV7-6 and TRBJ2-7, with D hard to call. The V gene's germline CDR1 is SGHVS and CDR2 FNYEAQ. The CDR3 length is 13 residues. V was pared by 3 bases and J by 1 base, with 7 bases between.

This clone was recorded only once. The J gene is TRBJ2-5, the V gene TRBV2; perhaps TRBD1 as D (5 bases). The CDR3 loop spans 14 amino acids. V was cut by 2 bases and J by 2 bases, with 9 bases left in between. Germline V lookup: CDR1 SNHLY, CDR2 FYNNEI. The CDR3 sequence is CASSESHRQETQYF. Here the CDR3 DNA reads TGTGCCAGCAGTGAATCCCACAGGCAAGAGACCCAGTACTTC.